These T cell receptor beta chains were read from a single sample in a study of T cell changes during pregnancy in multiple sclerosis. Generated by immunoSEQ multiplex PCR, the TCRdb table keeps only in-frame clones and is missing some. This table has over 70,000 clones, roughly 90% appearing once. The sequencing used peripheral blood, collected in the first trimester of pregnancy. The receptors come from a female donor in good health, enrolled as a control in a pregnancy study. The CDR3 runs from the conserved cysteine through the conserved F or W. Fields, in order: CDR3 protein, CDR3 DNA, clone size, J gene, V gene, D gene. The D gene is left open where the match is weak. The size of a clone is reported for some rows only, either as once, few or many, or as a class for expanded clones.

CDR3aa: CASKPRGLSSGNSPLHF
CDR3nt: TGTGCCAGCAAGCCCAGGGGGCTTTCATCGGGAAATTCACCCCTCCACTTT
abundance: .
j_gene: TRBJ1-6
v_gene: TRBV5-6
d_gene: TRBD1

CDR3aa: CASSLGVDSYEQYF
CDR3nt: TGTGCCAGCAGCCTGGGAGTGGACTCCTACGAGCAGTACTTC
abundance: .
j_gene: TRBJ2-7
v_gene: TRBV4-2
d_gene: .

CDR3aa: CASSPPRDQETQYF
CDR3nt: TGTGCCAGCTCACCCCCCCGGGACCAAGAGACCCAGTACTTC
abundance: .
j_gene: TRBJ2-5
v_gene: TRBV18
d_gene: .

CDR3aa: CASSYGRGETDTQYF
CDR3nt: TGTGCCAGCAGTTACGGGCGGGGGGAAACAGATACGCAGTATTTT
abundance: .
j_gene: TRBJ2-3
v_gene: TRBV6-6
d_gene: TRBD2

CDR3aa: CASIHGAMNTEAFF
CDR3nt: TGTGCCAGCATCCACGGAGCCATGAACACTGAAGCTTTCTTT
abundance: .
j_gene: TRBJ1-1
v_gene: TRBV7-2
d_gene: .

CDR3aa: CASSLKTDSGNTIYF
CDR3nt: TGTGCCAGCAGCCTTAAGACAGACTCTGGAAACACCATATATTTT
abundance: .
j_gene: TRBJ1-3
v_gene: TRBV7-2
d_gene: .

CDR3aa: CASSKERALETQYF
CDR3nt: TGTGCCAGCAGTAAGGAGAGGGCTCTGGAGACCCAGTACTTC
abundance: .
j_gene: TRBJ2-5
v_gene: TRBV6-6
d_gene: .

CDR3aa: CASRGNRLTSGELFF
CDR3nt: TGTGCCAGCAGAGGAAACAGGTTAACGTCCGGGGAGCTGTTTTTT
abundance: .
j_gene: TRBJ2-2
v_gene: TRBV28
d_gene: .

CDR3aa: CASSDTLRATDTQYF
CDR3nt: TGTGCCAGCAGCGATACTTTGAGGGCCACAGATACGCAGTATTTT
abundance: .
j_gene: TRBJ2-3
v_gene: TRBV9
d_gene: .

CDR3aa: CATSLAGVIYNEQFF
CDR3nt: TGCGCCACCTCACTAGCGGGGGTTATCTACAATGAGCAGTTCTTC
abundance: .
j_gene: TRBJ2-1
v_gene: TRBV5-1
d_gene: TRBD2

CDR3aa: CASSLGENQPQHF
CDR3nt: TGCGCCAGCAGCTTGGGGGAGAATCAGCCCCAGCATTTT
abundance: .
j_gene: TRBJ1-5
v_gene: TRBV5-1
d_gene: .

CDR3aa: CASSPPGQLGEQFF
CDR3nt: TGTGCCAGCAGCCCCCCGGGACAACTAGGTGAGCAGTTCTTC
abundance: once
j_gene: TRBJ2-1
v_gene: TRBV7-9
d_gene: .

CDR3aa: CATKTSGTDTQYF
CDR3nt: TGTGCCACCAAGACTAGCGGCACAGATACGCAGTATTTT
abundance: .
j_gene: TRBJ2-3
v_gene: TRBV6-5
d_gene: TRBD2

CDR3aa: CASTIFSGGVTDTQYF
CDR3nt: TGTGCCAGTACTATCTTTAGCGGGGGGGTCACAGATACGCAGTATTTT
abundance: .
j_gene: TRBJ2-3
v_gene: TRBV2
d_gene: TRBD2

CDR3aa: CASSNGLATDTQYF
CDR3nt: TGTGCCAGCAGCAATGGACTAGCGACAGATACGCAGTATTTT
abundance: .
j_gene: TRBJ2-3
v_gene: TRBV2
d_gene: TRBD2

CDR3aa: CASSLMGRGWDTEAFF
CDR3nt: TGCGCCAGCAGCCTGATGGGCAGGGGCTGGGACACTGAAGCTTTCTTT
abundance: .
j_gene: TRBJ1-1
v_gene: TRBV5-1
d_gene: .

CDR3aa: CATSRGGLEETQYF
CDR3nt: TGTGCCACCAGCAGGGGGGGACTAGAAGAGACCCAGTACTTC
abundance: .
j_gene: TRBJ2-5
v_gene: TRBV15
d_gene: TRBD2

CDR3aa: CASRGPGENIQYF
CDR3nt: TGTGCCAGCAGGGGGCCGGGGGAAAACATTCAGTACTTC
abundance: .
j_gene: TRBJ2-4
v_gene: TRBV6-5
d_gene: .

CDR3aa: CASSKPGLEVFF
CDR3nt: TGTGCCAGCAGCAAACCGGGACTAGAGGTGTTCTTC
abundance: .
j_gene: TRBJ2-1
v_gene: TRBV7-2
d_gene: TRBD2

CDR3aa: CASSLRTVTGNQPQHF
CDR3nt: TGTGCCAGCAGCTTACGGACAGTAACCGGGAATCAGCCCCAGCATTTT
abundance: .
j_gene: TRBJ1-5
v_gene: TRBV5-6
d_gene: .

CDR3aa: CSVGLAADTQYF
CDR3nt: TGCAGCGTTGGACTAGCAGCAGATACGCAGTATTTT
abundance: .
j_gene: TRBJ2-3
v_gene: TRBV29-1
d_gene: TRBD2

CDR3aa: CASSPLKDGSPLHF
CDR3nt: TGTGCCAGCTCACCTTTAAAAGACGGGTCACCCCTCCACTTT
abundance: .
j_gene: TRBJ1-6
v_gene: TRBV18
d_gene: .

CDR3aa: CASSLAPRQGGSGYTF
CDR3nt: TGTGCCAGCAGCTTAGCTCCCCGCCAGGGGGGTAGTGGCTACACCTTC
abundance: .
j_gene: TRBJ1-2
v_gene: TRBV7-2
d_gene: TRBD1

CDR3aa: CASSPRDRGPSNYGYTF
CDR3nt: TGTGCCAGCAGCCCCCGGGACAGGGGGCCCTCTAACTATGGCTACACCTTC
abundance: .
j_gene: TRBJ1-2
v_gene: TRBV7-9
d_gene: TRBD1

CDR3aa: CASSQVQGHGYTF
CDR3nt: TGCGCCAGCAGCCAAGTCCAGGGGCATGGCTACACCTTC
abundance: .
j_gene: TRBJ1-2
v_gene: TRBV4-3
d_gene: .

CDR3aa: CASRKAGRTDTQYF
CDR3nt: TGTGCCAGCAGGAAAGCGGGGAGGACAGATACGCAGTATTTT
abundance: .
j_gene: TRBJ2-3
v_gene: TRBV7-2
d_gene: TRBD2

CDR3aa: CASSFRTDSYEQYF
CDR3nt: TGTGCCAGCAGCTTCCGGACAGACTCCTACGAGCAGTACTTC
abundance: .
j_gene: TRBJ2-7
v_gene: TRBV7-2
d_gene: .

CDR3aa: CASSNNTRTGTGVRRAQYF
CDR3nt: TGTGCCAGCAGCAACAATACCAGGACCGGGACAGGGGTCAGGAGGGCCCAGTACTTC
abundance: once
j_gene: TRBJ2-5
v_gene: TRBV11-3
d_gene: TRBD1

CDR3aa: CAISGPFYGYTF
CDR3nt: TGTGCCATCAGTGGGCCGTTCTATGGCTACACCTTC
abundance: .
j_gene: TRBJ1-2
v_gene: TRBV10-3
d_gene: .

CDR3aa: CASVLGGSDTEAFF
CDR3nt: TGTGCCAGCGTACTGGGGGGGTCAGACACTGAAGCTTTCTTT
abundance: .
j_gene: TRBJ1-1
v_gene: TRBV7-2
d_gene: .

CDR3aa: CASAADTQYF
CDR3nt: TGCGCCAGCGCGGCGGATACGCAGTATTTT
abundance: .
j_gene: TRBJ2-3
v_gene: TRBV5-1
d_gene: .

CDR3aa: CASSLQGAKNIQYF
CDR3nt: TGTGCCAGCAGCTTACAGGGGGCCAAAAACATTCAGTACTTC
abundance: .
j_gene: TRBJ2-4
v_gene: TRBV7-2
d_gene: .

CDR3aa: CSVEDGKNTEAFF
CDR3nt: TGCAGCGTTGAAGACGGTAAGAACACTGAAGCTTTCTTT
abundance: .
j_gene: TRBJ1-1
v_gene: TRBV29-1
d_gene: .

CDR3aa: CASSWTGTSAGELFF
CDR3nt: TGCGCCAGCAGCTGGACAGGGACCAGCGCCGGGGAGCTGTTTTTT
abundance: .
j_gene: TRBJ2-2
v_gene: TRBV4-3
d_gene: TRBD1

CDR3aa: CASSVDRTGRPEQYF
CDR3nt: TGTGCCAGCTCCGTAGACAGAACAGGACGGCCGGAGCAGTACTTC
abundance: .
j_gene: TRBJ2-7
v_gene: TRBV18
d_gene: .

CDR3aa: CASSQDRAGDGYTF
CDR3nt: TGTGCCAGCAGCCAAGATCGAGCAGGGGATGGCTACACCTTC
abundance: .
j_gene: TRBJ1-2
v_gene: TRBV4-2
d_gene: .

CDR3aa: CASSQVFELAGIDTQYF
CDR3nt: TGTGCCAGCAGCCAAGTTTTTGAATTGGCAGGGATAGATACGCAGTATTTT
abundance: .
j_gene: TRBJ2-3
v_gene: TRBV14
d_gene: .